Listed below are T cell receptor beta chains from one sample, sequenced in a study of T cell responses to AZD1222 COVID-19 vaccine. Measured with immunoSEQ multiplex PCR; TCRdb has only the in-frame clones, and not every one. The sample has under 130,000 clones; approximately 87% are singletons. The sequenced sample was peripheral blood, obtained on day 0 of AZD1222 vaccination. Receptors were obtained from an adult in good health. CDR3s include the opening cysteine and the closing phenylalanine or tryptophan. The order of the fields is D gene, J gene, V gene, clone size, CDR3 protein, CDR3 DNA. A D gene is named only where the DNA matches it firmly. Clone size is not always given. Where it is, it says once, few, many or a class for expanded clones.

TRBD1	TRBJ2-7	TRBV5-7	NA	CASSFYTHRDSHVYEQYF	TGTGCCAGCAGCTTCTACACACACCGGGACAGTCACGTCTACGAGCAGTACTTC
NA	TRBJ2-7	TRBV7-2	NA	CASSPSPSKFFSEQYF	TGTGCCAGCAGCCCTTCCCCAAGCAAATTTTTCTCCGAGCAGTACTTC
NA	TRBJ2-2	TRBV19	NA	CASSTSVRDTGELFF	TGTGCCAGTAGTACTAGTGTTCGGGACACCGGGGAGCTGTTTTTT
TRBD1	TRBJ1-1	TRBV5-4	NA	CASLRGGDAFF	TGTGCCAGCCTTCGAGGGGGCGACGCTTTCTTT
TRBD1	TRBJ2-7	TRBV27	few	CASSLFFGDRHYEQYF	TGTGCCAGCAGTTTATTTTTCGGGGACAGGCACTACGAGCAGTACTTC
NA	TRBJ1-1	TRBV9	NA	CASSPTQGPYTEAFF	TGTGCCAGCAGCCCCACGCAGGGACCTTACACTGAAGCTTTCTTT
NA	TRBJ2-7	TRBV7-2	NA	CASSLGDPLLYEQYF	TGTGCCAGCAGCTTAGGGGACCCGCTCCTCTACGAGCAGTACTTC
TRBD2	TRBJ2-3	TRBV7-9	NA	CASSLPAGGFRGTDTQYF	TGTGCCAGCAGCTTACCAGCGGGAGGGTTTAGGGGTACAGATACGCAGTATTTT
NA	TRBJ1-1	TRBV10-3	NA	CAISDFRETSEAFF	TGTGCCATCAGTGACTTCAGGGAAACCTCTGAAGCTTTCTTT
NA	TRBJ1-4	TRBV19	NA	CASSTLDGWKLFF	TGTGCCAGTAGTACCCTGGACGGGTGGAAACTGTTTTTT
NA	TRBJ1-1	TRBV6-5	NA	CATAKRGADEAFF	TGTGCCACCGCGAAGAGAGGGGCAGACGAAGCTTTCTTT
NA	TRBJ1-1	TRBV24-1	NA	CATGLGLGTEAFF	TGTGCCACCGGTCTGGGGCTTGGCACTGAAGCTTTCTTT
NA	TRBJ2-4	TRBV19	NA	CARWVFRADAKNIQYF	TGTGCCAGGTGGGTATTCAGGGCTGACGCCAAAAACATTCAGTACTTC
NA	TRBJ2-6	TRBV18	NA	CASSNGISGANVLTF	TGTGCCAGCTCAAACGGAATCTCTGGGGCCAACGTCCTGACTTTC
TRBD2	TRBJ2-7	TRBV28	NA	CASSLLAGGLNF	TGTGCCAGCAGTTTACTAGCGGGAGGCTTGAACTTC
NA	TRBJ2-2	TRBV13	NA	CASAGDATGELFF	TGTGCCAGCGCAGGGGATGCGACCGGGGAGCTGTTTTTT
TRBD1	TRBJ1-1	TRBV2	NA	CASSRDRNTEAFF	TGTGCCAGCTCCCGGGACAGGAACACTGAAGCTTTCTTT
TRBD2	TRBJ2-5	TRBV4-3	NA	CASSHRLAGGILQETQYF	TGCGCCAGCAGCCACCGACTAGCGGGAGGGATTCTACAAGAGACCCAGTACTTC
NA	TRBJ2-7	TRBV12-3/TRBV12-4	NA	CASSPIGSEQYF	TGTGCCAGCAGTCCAATTGGGTCAGAGCAGTACTTC
NA	TRBJ1-1	TRBV10-2	NA	CASSERGRLGTEAFF	TGCGCCAGCAGTGAGAGGGGCAGACTTGGCACTGAAGCTTTCTTT
TRBD2	TRBJ2-1	TRBV19	once	CASQSSGIYNEQFF	TGTGCCTCCCAGTCTAGCGGGATATACAATGAGCAGTTCTTC
TRBD1	TRBJ1-1	TRBV11-2	NA	CASSFNDRGTEAFF	TGTGCCAGCAGCTTTAACGACAGGGGCACTGAAGCTTTCTTT
TRBD1	TRBJ2-1	TRBV6-5	NA	CASSYQGADYNEQFF	TGTGCCAGCAGTTATCAGGGGGCGGACTACAATGAGCAGTTCTTC
NA	TRBJ2-1	TRBV6-5	NA	CASLGTSTHYNEQFF	TGTGCCAGCCTAGGGACCAGTACTCACTACAATGAGCAGTTCTTC
NA	TRBJ2-3	TRBV10-1	NA	CASSDGQPTDTQYF	TGCGCCAGCAGTGATGGACAGCCCACAGATACGCAGTATTTT
NA	TRBJ2-7	TRBV6-5	once	CASSPSYEQYF	TGTGCCAGCAGCCCCTCATACGAGCAGTACTTC
NA	TRBJ2-3	TRBV2	NA	CASSRLDASTDTQYF	TGTGCCAGCAGCCGACTAGATGCTAGCACAGATACGCAGTATTTT
NA	TRBJ2-7	TRBV29-1	NA	CSVAGAYEQYF	TGCAGCGTTGCAGGGGCCTACGAGCAGTACTTC
TRBD1	TRBJ2-7	TRBV6-2/TRBV6-3	once	CASSRRDRPYEQYF	TGTGCCAGCAGTCGCAGGGACAGACCCTACGAGCAGTACTTC
TRBD1	TRBJ2-4	TRBV11-2	once	CASSSIQGSKNIQYF	TGTGCCAGCAGCTCAATACAGGGGTCTAAAAACATTCAGTACTTC
NA	TRBJ2-7	TRBV6-5	NA	CASNTRAGSSYEQYF	TGTGCCAGCAATACCAGGGCAGGGAGCTCCTACGAGCAGTACTTC
TRBD1	TRBJ1-4	TRBV4-1	once	CASSQPGQGVEKLFF	TGCGCCAGCAGCCAACCGGGGCAGGGGGTTGAAAAACTGTTTTTT
NA	TRBJ1-2	TRBV20-1	NA	CSASSSYGYTF	TGCAGTGCTAGCTCGTCTTATGGCTACACCTTC
NA	TRBJ1-3	TRBV28	NA	CASSFGGAVGNTIYF	TGTGCCAGCAGTTTCGGGGGCGCGGTTGGAAACACCATATATTTT
NA	TRBJ2-2	TRBV5-1	NA	CASSLDSGPTGELFF	TGCGCCAGCAGCTTGGACTCGGGACCCACCGGGGAGCTGTTTTTT
NA	TRBJ2-3	TRBV5-4	NA	CASMKEVRTDTQYF	TGTGCCAGCATGAAGGAGGTCAGGACAGATACGCAGTATTTT
NA	TRBJ1-1	TRBV3-1/TRBV3-2	NA	CASSQQGVNTEAFF	TGTGCCAGCAGCCAACAGGGTGTGAACACTGAAGCTTTCTTT
TRBD1	TRBJ1-6	TRBV5-4	once	CASSLGPGQGNSPLHF	TGTGCCAGCAGCTTGGGGCCGGGACAGGGGAATTCACCCCTCCACTTT
NA	TRBJ2-3	TRBV7-2	NA	CASSPGSDTQYF	TGTGCCAGCAGCCCGGGGAGTGATACGCAGTATTTT
NA	TRBJ1-5	TRBV27	NA	CASSLGGAGQPQHF	TGTGCCAGCAGTTTGGGGGGGGCAGGGCAGCCCCAGCATTTT
TRBD1	TRBJ2-6	TRBV19	NA	CASSGRGRVGANVLTF	TGTGCCAGTAGTGGCAGGGGGCGGGTTGGGGCCAACGTCCTGACTTTC
NA	TRBJ1-1	TRBV12-5	NA	CASGYNLNTEAFF	TGTGCTAGTGGTTATAACTTGAACACTGAAGCTTTCTTT
NA	TRBJ2-1	TRBV12-3/TRBV12-4	once	CASSVRREQFF	TGTGCCAGCTCAGTTAGAAGGGAGCAGTTCTTC
TRBD1	TRBJ1-5	TRBV4-1	NA	CASSQRGQGHQPQHF	TGCGCCAGCAGCCAGAGGGGACAGGGGCACCAGCCCCAGCATTTT
NA	TRBJ2-1	TRBV7-8	NA	CASSARDGNNEQFF	TGTGCCAGCAGCGCCCGGGACGGGAACAATGAGCAGTTCTTC
NA	TRBJ1-5	TRBV10-2	NA	CASSPTENHQPQHF	TGCGCCAGCAGCCCAACAGAAAATCATCAGCCCCAGCATTTT
NA	TRBJ1-1	TRBV6-6	NA	CASSYSQSGPEAFF	TGTGCCAGCAGTTACTCACAGTCTGGCCCTGAAGCTTTCTTT
NA	TRBJ1-3	TRBV28	NA	CASMGHISGNTIYF	TGTGCCAGCATGGGGCACATCTCTGGAAACACCATATATTTT
TRBD1	TRBJ1-1	TRBV7-2	once	CASSGDRGTEAFF	TGTGCCAGCAGCGGGGACAGGGGCACTGAAGCTTTCTTT
NA	TRBJ1-4	TRBV5-1	NA	CASSGTGSLNEKLFF	TGCGCCAGCAGCGGAACGGGGTCCTTAAATGAAAAACTGTTTTTT
NA	TRBJ1-3	TRBV18	NA	CASSPSAAGNTIYF	TGTGCCAGCTCACCAAGTGCGGCTGGAAACACCATATATTTT
NA	TRBJ1-6	TRBV5-1	once	CASSLESSSYNSPLHF	TGCGCCAGCAGCTTGGAGTCGAGCTCCTATAATTCACCCCTCCACTTT
NA	TRBJ2-7	TRBV18	NA	CASAKNNFHSYEQYF	TGTGCCAGCGCCAAAAACAACTTTCACTCCTACGAGCAGTACTTC
TRBD2	TRBJ2-1	TRBV5-1	NA	CASSLWAGENYNEQFF	TGCGCCAGCAGCTTGTGGGCGGGAGAGAACTACAATGAGCAGTTCTTC
TRBD2	TRBJ2-1	TRBV7-9	NA	CASSLTRGGNEQFF	TGTGCCAGCAGCTTAACCCGGGGGGGCAATGAGCAGTTCTTC